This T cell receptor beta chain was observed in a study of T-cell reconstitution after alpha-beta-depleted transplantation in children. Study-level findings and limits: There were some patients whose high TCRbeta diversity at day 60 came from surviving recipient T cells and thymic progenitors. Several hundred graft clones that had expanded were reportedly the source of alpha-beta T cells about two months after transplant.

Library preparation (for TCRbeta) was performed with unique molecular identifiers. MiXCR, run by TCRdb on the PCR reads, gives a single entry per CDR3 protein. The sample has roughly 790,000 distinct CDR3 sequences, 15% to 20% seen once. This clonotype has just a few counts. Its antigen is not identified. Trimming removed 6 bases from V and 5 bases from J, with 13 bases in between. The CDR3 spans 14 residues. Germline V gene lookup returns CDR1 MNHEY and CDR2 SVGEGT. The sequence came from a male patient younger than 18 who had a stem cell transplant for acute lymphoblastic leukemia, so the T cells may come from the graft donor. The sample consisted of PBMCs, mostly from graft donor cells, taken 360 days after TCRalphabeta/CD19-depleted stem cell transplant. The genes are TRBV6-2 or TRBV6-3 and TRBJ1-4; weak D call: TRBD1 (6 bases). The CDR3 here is CASSPAGENEKLFF. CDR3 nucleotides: TGTGCCAGCAGCCCAGCAGGGGAAAATGAAAAACTGTTTTTT.